This TCR beta chain was obtained from a study of T cells in Graves' hyperthyroidism and ophthalmopathy. This clonotype was found many times. TCR beta CDR3 region amplification was performed from RNA transcripts. The TCR CDR3 first-round RT-PCR relied on the HTBI primer set. Each CDR3 protein is one row after TCRdb ran MiXCR on the multiplex PCR reads. Found here are around 500,000 distinct CDR3 sequences, under 15% of them singletons; the top ten hold 15% to 20%. V was shortened by 5 bases and J by 2 bases, with 13 bases between the two germline ends. The CDR3 covers 15 residues. Per germline, CDR1 SGHTA and CDR2 FQGNSA.

This receptor was identified in a woman aged 18-29 years with Graves' hyperthyroidism. Sequences were obtained from blood. V usage is TRBV7-2 and J usage is TRBJ2-1, with TRBD2 as a possible D gene (6 bases). For the CDR3, the DNA is TGTGCCAGCAGCGAGACGCGGGGAACCTACAATGAGCAGTTCTTC. Amino acids: CASSETRGTYNEQFF. The whole variable domain, filled in from reference TRBV7-2 and TRBJ2-1, reads GAGVSQSPSNKVTEKGKDVELRCDPISGHTALYWYRQSLGQGLEFLIYFQGNSAPDKSGLPSDRFSAERTGGSVSTLTIQRTQQEDSAVYLCASSETRGTYNEQFFGPGTRLTVL.